Below are 8 T cell receptor beta chains sequenced from a single sample in a study of blood T cell repertoires in COVID-19. The table came from immunoSEQ multiplex PCR; TCRdb's copy has only in-frame clones and leaves some out. The table records about 64,000 clones, around nine tenths of them present only once. The sample was peripheral blood. These receptors originate from a man in his 70s with acute or convalescent COVID-19.

CDR3: CATSGFDRAGTEAFF. As DNA, the CDR3 is TGTGCCACCAGCGGATTTGACAGGGCCGGCACTGAAGCTTTCTTT. The chain employs TRBV15 and TRBJ1-1, with 7 bases matching TRBD1. With 5 bases clipped from V and 4 bases from J, the junction kept 10 bases outside the gene matches. The CDR3 extends over 15 amino acids. Germline V gene sequence: CDR1 LNHNV, CDR2 YYDKDF (reference sequence).

The genes are TRBV30 and TRBJ2-3, with TRBD2 matching over 11 bases. V was pared by 3 bases and J by 5 bases, with 7 bases of the junction left unmatched. Germline V gene data show CDR1 as GTSNPN and CDR2 as SVGIG (reference sequence). The CDR3 covers 15 residues. Here the CDR3 DNA reads TGTGCCTGGAGCTTGACTAGCGGGGTAATAGATACGCAGTATTTT. Amino acids: CAWSLTSGVIDTQYF. The complete variable domain, with remaining parts taken from reference TRBV30 and TRBJ2-3, reads SQTIHQWPATLVQPVGSPLSLECTVEGTSNPNLYWYRQAAGRGLQLLFYSVGIGQISSEVPQNLSASRPQDRQFILSSKKLLLSDSGFYLCAWSLTSGVIDTQYFGPGTRLTVL.

The chain joins TRBV28 to TRBJ1-2; D unclear. Germline loops: CDR1 MDHEN, CDR2 SYDVKM. V dropped 1 base and J dropped 8 bases, with 11 bases sitting between them. CDR3 length: 13 residues. DNA for the CDR3: TGTGCCAGCAGTTTATCCCGGGTAAGGGGCTACACCTTC. It codes for CASSLSRVRGYTF.

This sequence joins TRBV30 and TRBJ1-1, with D perhaps TRBD1 (5 bases). The V gene's germline CDR1 is GTSNPN and CDR2 SVGIG (reference sequence). There are 12 residues in the CDR3. V shed 5 bases and J shed 1 base, with 8 bases lying between them. The CDR3: CAWSDRNTEAFF. The CDR3 DNA follows: TGTGCCTGGTCCGACAGGAACACTGAAGCTTTCTTT.

The rearrangement links TRBV6-6 to TRBJ1-2, with D possibly matching TRBD1 (5 bases). CDR1 is MNHNY, CDR2 SVGAGI, per germline (reference sequence). Trimming took 5 bases from V and 1 from J, leaving 11 bases between them. This CDR3 contains 14 residues. The DNA for the CDR3 is TGTGCCAGCAGTCCTAGGAGGGGTAACTATGGCTACACCTTC. Amino acids: CASSPRRGNYGYTF.

The V and J genes are TRBV12-3 or TRBV12-4 and TRBJ2-2; 8 positions agree with TRBD2. V gave up 11 bases and J gave up 0 bases; unmatched junction bases: 2. The CDR3 extends over 13 amino acids. The CDR3 nucleotides are TGTGCCGGTAGCGGGGCGAACACCGGGGAGCTGTTTTTT. Protein product: CAGSGANTGELFF.

This clone was seen only a few times. The V call is TRBV5-6, the J call TRBJ2-7; TRBD1 agrees at 9 bases. The CDR3 extends over 13 amino acids. Germline V gives CDR1 SGHDT, CDR2 YYEEEE. Germline trimming cut 4 bases from V and 7 bases from J; bases unmatched to any gene: 6. The CDR3 protein is CASSPQGAYEQYF. The CDR3 DNA reads as TGTGCCAGCAGCCCACAGGGGGCTTATGAGCAGTACTTC. The full variable domain, its missing parts supplied by reference TRBV5-6 and TRBJ2-7, is DAGVTQSPTHLIKTRGQQVTLRCSPKSGHDTVSWYQQALGQGPQFIFQYYEEEERQRGNFPDRFSGHQFPNYSSELNVNALLLGDSALYLCASSPQGAYEQYFGPGTRLTVT.

This clone was counted a single time. The rearrangement uses TRBV5-1 and TRBJ1-1; D might be TRBD1 (6 bases). The CDR3 has 13 amino acids. Germline CDR1 reads SGHRS; CDR2 reads YFSETQ. Deletions cut 3 bases from V and 10 bases from J, with 16 bases between. CDR3 nucleotides: TGCGCCAGCAGCTCGGAGACGGGACAACGAGCTTTCTTT. Its protein is CASSSETGQRAFF.